These 3 T cell receptor beta chains originate from one sample sequenced in a study of vaccination and CD4 T cells after COVID-19. The Oncomine TCR Beta short-read assay was applied to DNA of cultured CD4+ T cells. TCRdb used MiXCR to reprocess the PCR reads, holding one entry per CDR3 protein. The repertoire holds some 15,000 distinct CDR3 sequences, with roughly 50% as singletons. Treatment reported: approximately 11-day PBMC culture with coronavirus spike peptide pools or control peptides (ViraFEST assay). These TCRs' antigens remain unknown. Material: CD4+ T cells from blood, cultured in vitro, obtained before SARS-CoV-2 vaccination. These receptors all stem from a human donor who had recovered from COVID-19.

V is TRBV10-2 and J is TRBJ2-1; D remains unclear. CDR3 length: 13 residues. CDR1 is WSHSY and CDR2 is SAAADI in the germline V gene. CDR3 amino acids: CVTGQEKYNEQFF. Written as DNA, the CDR3 is TGCGTCACGGGCCAGGAAAAATACAATGAGCAGTTCTTC.

Worth noting for this clonotype: At one of its ends the junction is not consistent with the germline gene, which may arise from a read error. V is TRBV28 and J is TRBJ2-7; 10 bases map to TRBD2. CDR1 is MDHEN and CDR2 is SYDVKM in the germline V gene. The CDR3 is 15 amino acids. The CDR3 spells CTSSSTGLAIHEQYF. The CDR3 DNA reads as TGTACCAGCAGTTCAACGGGACTAGCGATCCACGAGCAGTACTTC.

This sequence joins TRBV12-3 or TRBV12-4 and TRBJ2-2; D is unresolved. The CDR3 covers 13 residues. Trimming took off 5 bases at V and 0 bases at J, with 4 bases between the two ends. The CDR3 region has the DNA TGTGCCAGCAGTCTCGCGAACACCGGGGAGCTGTTTTTT. Its translation: CASSLANTGELFF.